Listed below are T cell receptor beta chains from one sample, sequenced in a study of blood T cell repertoires in COVID-19. Sequenced by immunoSEQ multiplex PCR; TCRdb stores in-frame clones only, minus some. The repertoire includes 140,000 or so clones, about 80% of them detected once, and around 3% sits in the top ten. Input material: peripheral blood. Receptor source: a woman aged 80 or over with acute or convalescent COVID-19. CDR3s include the opening cysteine and the closing phenylalanine or tryptophan. Each record gives: V gene, D gene, J gene, clone size, CDR3 DNA, CDR3 protein. A D gene is named only where the DNA matches it firmly. Only part of the rows carry a size: once, few, many, or a class if the clone is expanded.

>TRBV5-1|TRBD2|TRBJ2-7|.
TGCGCCAGCAGTAGGGACTACCTAAACTACGAGCAGTACTTC
CASSRDYLNYEQYF
>TRBV3-1/TRBV3-2|.|TRBJ1-1|.
TGTGCCAGCAGCCAAGATTGGTTGGGACAAAAAGCTTTCTTT
CASSQDWLGQKAFF
>TRBV18|TRBD2|TRBJ2-5|.
TGTGCCAGCTCGAAATCTAGCGGGGGCAACCAAGAGACCCAGTACTTC
CASSKSSGGNQETQYF
>TRBV5-1|TRBD1|TRBJ2-4|.
TGCGCCAGCAGCCAGTACCTTTCGGACAGGGGAAACATTCAGTACTTC
CASSQYLSDRGNIQYF
>TRBV19|.|TRBJ1-1|.
TGTGCCAGTAGATCCCCTAACTGGTCTGAAGCTTTCTTT
CASRSPNWSEAFF
>TRBV13|.|TRBJ1-2|.
TGTGCCAGCAGCTTAGGCGCGAGGGGGAACTATGGCTACACCTTC
CASSLGARGNYGYTF
>TRBV15|.|TRBJ2-1|.
TGTGCCACCAGCAGAGATGTCCTCGGGGGGCCCTCACCAACCTCCGACAATGAGCAGTTCTTC
CATSRDVLGGPSPTSDNEQFF
>TRBV14|TRBD2|TRBJ2-5|.
TGTGCCAGCAGCCAACAGCGGGAGGGGACCCAGTACTTC
CASSQQREGTQYF
>TRBV7-8|.|TRBJ1-5|.
TGTGCCAGCAGCTTAGCCCCGGGACACGTCAATCAGCCCCAGCATTTT
CASSLAPGHVNQPQHF
>TRBV6-4|.|TRBJ2-1|.
TGTGCCAGCAGTGACTCGCAGGACAATGAGCAGTTCTTC
CASSDSQDNEQFF
>TRBV5-1|TRBD1|TRBJ2-5|.
TGCGCCAGCAGCCCAGGGACAGGGCTGAGAGAGACCCAGTACTTC
CASSPGTGLRETQYF
>TRBV13|.|TRBJ1-6|.
TGTGCCAGCAGCTTAGGCGATTCACCCCTCCACTTT
CASSLGDSPLHF
>TRBV11-2|.|TRBJ2-7|.
TGTGCCAGCAGTTCGACAGCCTGGGAGCAGTACTTC
CASSSTAWEQYF
>TRBV2|.|TRBJ2-7|.
TGTGCCAGTAAGATAGCAGGGGCCCCCTACGAGCAGTACTTC
CASKIAGAPYEQYF
>TRBV7-3|.|TRBJ2-5|.
TGTGCCAGCAGCCTCCAAGGACTAAACCAAGAGACCCAGTACTTC
CASSLQGLNQETQYF
>TRBV25-1|TRBD2|TRBJ2-2|few
TGTGCCAGCAGAGTTAGCGGGGACTACACCGGGGAGCTGTTTTTT
CASRVSGDYTGELFF
>TRBV5-1|TRBD1|TRBJ1-5|.
TGCGCCAGCAGCTTGGAGGGGGCTAGGGATCAGCCCCAGCATTTT
CASSLEGARDQPQHF
>TRBV7-8|.|TRBJ1-5|.
TGTGCCAGCAGCTTAGTTCAGGGCTATCAGCCCCAGCATTTT
CASSLVQGYQPQHF
>TRBV2|.|TRBJ1-2|.
TGTGCCAGCAGTGAAACCAGACGAGGGGGCTACACCTTC
CASSETRRGGYTF
>TRBV2|.|TRBJ1-1|.
TGTGCCAGCACGCAGGTCCCCGGGAACACTGAAGCTTTCTTT
CASTQVPGNTEAFF
>TRBV27|.|TRBJ2-6|few
TGTGCCAGCCAAGTGAGGGTTGGGGCCAACGTCCTGACTTTC
CASQVRVGANVLTF
>TRBV10-3|.|TRBJ1-2|once
TGTGCCATCAGTCCCCCCCCGAGGGCTGCTAACTATGGCTACACCTTC
CAISPPPRAANYGYTF
>TRBV7-2|.|TRBJ1-1|.
TGTGCCAGCAGCTTAGTGCCGGTTAACTCGAACACTGAAGCTTTCTTT
CASSLVPVNSNTEAFF
>TRBV10-3|.|TRBJ1-1|.
TGTGCCATCAGTGAGTCACAGGTACCTAGGAGTGAAGCTTTCTTT
CAISESQVPRSEAFF
>TRBV7-8|.|TRBJ1-4|once
TGTGCCAGCAGCCCCGGACAGTATAATGAAAAACTGTTTTTT
CASSPGQYNEKLFF
>TRBV7-3|.|TRBJ1-6|.
TGTGCCAGCAGCCCCATGGGGGGTCGGGGTTCACCCCTCCACTTT
CASSPMGGRGSPLHF